This T cell receptor (beta chain) emerged from a study of blood T cell repertoires in COVID-19. Study in general: Some COVID-19 samples were acute and others convalescent; all came from the United States, Italy and Spain.

Profiled with immunoSEQ multiplex PCR; TCRdb holds only in-frame clones, not every one. The sample includes about 86,000 clones, around 80% seen only once; the top ten take approximately 11%. Germline CDR1 reads SGHVS; CDR2 reads FQNEAQ. V lost 4 bases, J lost 6 bases, and 5 bases stayed unmatched. This CDR3 region has 14 residues. Sequencing was carried out using peripheral blood. The V gene is TRBV7-8, the J gene TRBJ1-1; 10 positions match TRBD1. This sequence was found in a man in his sixties or seventies with acute or convalescent COVID-19. The CDR3, as DNA: TGTGCCAGCAGCTCCCGGGACAGGGGAGCTGAAGCTTTCTTT. It codes for CASSSRDRGAEAFF.